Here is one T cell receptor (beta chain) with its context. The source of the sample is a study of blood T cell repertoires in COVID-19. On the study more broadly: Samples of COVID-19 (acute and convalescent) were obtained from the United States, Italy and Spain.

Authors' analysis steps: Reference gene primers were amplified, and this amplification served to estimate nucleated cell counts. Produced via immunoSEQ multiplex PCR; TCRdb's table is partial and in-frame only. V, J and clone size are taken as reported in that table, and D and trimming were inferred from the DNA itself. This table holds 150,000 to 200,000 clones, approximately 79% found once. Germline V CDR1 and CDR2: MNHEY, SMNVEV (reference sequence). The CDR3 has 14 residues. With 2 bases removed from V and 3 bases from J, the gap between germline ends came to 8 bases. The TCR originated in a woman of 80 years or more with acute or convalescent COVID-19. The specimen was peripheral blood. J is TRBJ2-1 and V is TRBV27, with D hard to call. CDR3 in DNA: TGTGCCAGCAGTTTAGTCGGAGTCTACAATGAGCAGTTCTTC. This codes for CASSLVGVYNEQFF.